These T cell receptor beta chains were read from a single sample in a study of cytotoxic CD8 clonotypes in ibrutinib-treated CLL. The method was immunoSEQ multiplex PCR; TCRdb's version includes in-frame clones alone and lacks a portion of them. This sample carries under 150,000 clones, more than 70% of them seen once, and the ten largest clones take 6.5% to 8%. The sequencing here drew on PBMCs, taken after 36 months of ibrutinib treatment. The receptors come from a human donor with chronic lymphocytic leukemia. Each CDR3 is given with its conserved first and last residue. Not every row has a clone size; where given, it reads once, few, many or a size class.

j_call v_call clone_size cdr3_aa
TRBJ2-3 TRBV12-5 NA CASGSLAGGTDTQYF
NA TRBV5-1 NA CASSPTGEKTYEQYF
TRBJ2-5 TRBV6-1 NA CASVGSQETQYF
TRBJ1-2 TRBV7-9 NA CATAWGQAVYGYTF
TRBJ2-1 TRBV6-1 NA CASSEGASGYNEQFF
TRBJ1-3 TRBV27 NA CASSAGTGGNTIYF
TRBJ1-4 TRBV20-1 NA CSAHPKLFF
TRBJ1-2 TRBV11-2 once CASSRRSPLRDYGYTF
TRBJ2-1 TRBV11-2 NA CASSVTSGRALYNEQFF
TRBJ2-1 TRBV29-1 NA CSVVEGALYNEQFF
TRBJ1-1 TRBV18 NA CASSPPGPWDTEAFF
TRBJ1-3 TRBV18 NA CASSHAWGTDSGNTIYF
TRBJ2-6 TRBV7-9 NA CASSLEAGANVLTF
TRBJ1-6 TRBV28 NA CASSLVEGTGLWGLQNSPLHF
TRBJ1-4 TRBV28 NA CASSPIQGANEKLFF
TRBJ2-1 TRBV5-6 NA CASSWGLAANEQFF
TRBJ2-7 TRBV5-1 once CASRGFRISYEQYF